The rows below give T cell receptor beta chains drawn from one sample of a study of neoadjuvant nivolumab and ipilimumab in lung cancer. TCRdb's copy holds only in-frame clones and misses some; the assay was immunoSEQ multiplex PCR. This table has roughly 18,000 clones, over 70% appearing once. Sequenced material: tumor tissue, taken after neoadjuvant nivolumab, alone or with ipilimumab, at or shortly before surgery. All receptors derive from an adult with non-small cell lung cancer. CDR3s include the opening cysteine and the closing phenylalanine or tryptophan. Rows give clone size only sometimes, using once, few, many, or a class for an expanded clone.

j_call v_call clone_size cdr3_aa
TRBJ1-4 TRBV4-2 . CASSPSPGGGTNEKLFF
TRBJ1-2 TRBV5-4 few CASSPRTGGYGYTF
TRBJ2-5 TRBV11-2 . CASSFRGQKETQYF
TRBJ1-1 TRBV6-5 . CASSYGTGRTEAFF
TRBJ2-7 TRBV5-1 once CASSLEGQNEQYF
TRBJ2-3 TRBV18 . CASSLSTDTQYF
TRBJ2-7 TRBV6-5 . CASSYTLGGSYEQYF
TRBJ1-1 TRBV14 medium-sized CASKSTGNTEAFF
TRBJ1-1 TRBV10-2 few CASSGLVPLTEAFF
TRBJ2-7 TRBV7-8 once CASSTTRDEQYF
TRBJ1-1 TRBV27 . CASSLSGRGGTEAFF
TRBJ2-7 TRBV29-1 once CSVRQGTYEQYF
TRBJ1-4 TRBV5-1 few CASSGDSLEKLFF
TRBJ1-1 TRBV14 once CASSQEHRTNTEAFF
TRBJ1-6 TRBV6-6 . CASRGQDNSPLHF
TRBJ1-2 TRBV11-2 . CASSPFLGGYTF
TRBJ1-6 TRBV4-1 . CASSQDRGSPLHF
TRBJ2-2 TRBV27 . CASSLYPNPGELFF
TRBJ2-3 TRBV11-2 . CASNQPRQGKDGVTDTQYF
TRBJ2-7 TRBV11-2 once CASRKGLATVYEQYF
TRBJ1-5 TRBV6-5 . CASRRDRVSQPQHF
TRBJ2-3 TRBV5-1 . CASSLGQVFTDTQYF
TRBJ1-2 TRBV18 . CASSPPDRPRSF
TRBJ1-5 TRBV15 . CATSIGFSNQPQHF
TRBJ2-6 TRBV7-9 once CASSLGSGANVLTF
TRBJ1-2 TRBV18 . CASSPNSNNYGYTF
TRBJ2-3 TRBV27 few CASSSPTSGGADTQYF
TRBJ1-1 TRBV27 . CASSNSDGNTEAFF
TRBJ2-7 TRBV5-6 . CASSPTGTGTYEQYF
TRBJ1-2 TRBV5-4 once CASSSLRGQEGYGYTF
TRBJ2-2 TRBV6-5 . CASSSVLAGDRGELFF
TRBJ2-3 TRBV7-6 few CASSPRDGRSSTDTQYF
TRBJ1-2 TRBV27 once CASSSRVAQDYGYTF
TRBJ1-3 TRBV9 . CASSVGGTGNTIYF
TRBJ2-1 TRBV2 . CARIPPGRYNEQFF
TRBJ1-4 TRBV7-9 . CASSLEGGNNEKLFF
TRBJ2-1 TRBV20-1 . CSARLNAQQFF
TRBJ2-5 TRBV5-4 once CASSQDLRDRGQQETQYF
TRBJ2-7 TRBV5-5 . CASSLADEQYF
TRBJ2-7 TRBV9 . CASSGTGQGYEQYF
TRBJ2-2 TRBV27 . CASFPGPGSNTGELFF
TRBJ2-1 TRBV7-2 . CASSPTWGAYNEQFF
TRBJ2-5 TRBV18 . CASSPRGVETQYF
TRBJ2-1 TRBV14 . CASSQVATSYNEQFF
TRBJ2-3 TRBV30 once CAWSLNGPDGQYF
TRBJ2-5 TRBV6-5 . CASSYEATSGTQYF
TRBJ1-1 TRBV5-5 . CASSLWWGVNTEAFF
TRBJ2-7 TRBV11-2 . CASSHGTSYEQYF
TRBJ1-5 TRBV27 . CASSLTGRQPQHF
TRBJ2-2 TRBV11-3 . CASSKQGSTGELFF
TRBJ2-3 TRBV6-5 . CASSYSGGGTDTQYF
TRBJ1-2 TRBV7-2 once CASSLTGSNGYTF
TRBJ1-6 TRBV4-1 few CASSQDRRGSSPLHF
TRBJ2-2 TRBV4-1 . CASRRTEDTGELFF
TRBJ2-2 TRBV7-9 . CATVANTGELFF